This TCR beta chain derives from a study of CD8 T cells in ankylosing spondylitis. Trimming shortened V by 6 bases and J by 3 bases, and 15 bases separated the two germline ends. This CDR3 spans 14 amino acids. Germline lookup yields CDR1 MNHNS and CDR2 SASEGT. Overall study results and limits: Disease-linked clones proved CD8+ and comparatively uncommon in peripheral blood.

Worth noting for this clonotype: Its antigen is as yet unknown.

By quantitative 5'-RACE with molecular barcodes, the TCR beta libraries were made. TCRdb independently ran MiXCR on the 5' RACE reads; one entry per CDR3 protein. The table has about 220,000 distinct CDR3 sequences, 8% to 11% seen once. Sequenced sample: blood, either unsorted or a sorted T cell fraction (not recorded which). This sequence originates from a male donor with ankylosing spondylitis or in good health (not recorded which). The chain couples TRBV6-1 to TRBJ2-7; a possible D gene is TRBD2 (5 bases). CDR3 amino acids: CASRPSRGGYEQYF. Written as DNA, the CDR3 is TGTGCCAGCAGACCTTCGCGAGGAGGCTACGAGCAGTACTTC.